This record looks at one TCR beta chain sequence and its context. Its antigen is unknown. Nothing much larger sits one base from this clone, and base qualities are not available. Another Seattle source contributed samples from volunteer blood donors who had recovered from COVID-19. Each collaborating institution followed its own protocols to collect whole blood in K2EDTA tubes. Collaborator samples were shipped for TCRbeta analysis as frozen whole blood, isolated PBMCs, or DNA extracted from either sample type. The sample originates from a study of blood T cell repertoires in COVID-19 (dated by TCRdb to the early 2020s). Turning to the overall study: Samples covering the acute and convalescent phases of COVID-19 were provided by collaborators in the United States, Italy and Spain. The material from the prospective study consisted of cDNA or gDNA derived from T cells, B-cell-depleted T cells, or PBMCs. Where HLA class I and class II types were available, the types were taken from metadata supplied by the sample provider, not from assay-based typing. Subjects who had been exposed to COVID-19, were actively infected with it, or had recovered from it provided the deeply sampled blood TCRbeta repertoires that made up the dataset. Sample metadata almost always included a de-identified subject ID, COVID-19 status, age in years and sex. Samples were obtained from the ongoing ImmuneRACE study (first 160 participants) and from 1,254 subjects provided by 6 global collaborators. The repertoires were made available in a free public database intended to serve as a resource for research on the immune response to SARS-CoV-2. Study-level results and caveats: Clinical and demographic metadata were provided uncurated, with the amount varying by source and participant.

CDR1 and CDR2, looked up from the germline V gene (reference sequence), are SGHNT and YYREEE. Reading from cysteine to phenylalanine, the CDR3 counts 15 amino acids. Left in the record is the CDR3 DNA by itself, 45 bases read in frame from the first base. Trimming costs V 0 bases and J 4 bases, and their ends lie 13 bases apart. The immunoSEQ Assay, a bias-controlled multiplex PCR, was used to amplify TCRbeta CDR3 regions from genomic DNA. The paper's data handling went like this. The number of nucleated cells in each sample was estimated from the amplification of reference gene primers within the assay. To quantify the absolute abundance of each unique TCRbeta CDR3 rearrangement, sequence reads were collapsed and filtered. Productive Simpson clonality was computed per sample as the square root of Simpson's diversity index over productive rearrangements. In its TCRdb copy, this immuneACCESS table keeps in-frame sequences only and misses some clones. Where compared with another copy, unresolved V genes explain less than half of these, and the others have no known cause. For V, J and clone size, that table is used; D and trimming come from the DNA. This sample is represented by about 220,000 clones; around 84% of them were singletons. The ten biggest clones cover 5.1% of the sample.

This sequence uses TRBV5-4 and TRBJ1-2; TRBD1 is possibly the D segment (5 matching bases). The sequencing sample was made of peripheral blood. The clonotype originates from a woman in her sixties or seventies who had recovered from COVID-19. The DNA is TGTGCCAGCAGCTTGGGGGCAGGGTTGACCTATGGCTACACCTTC. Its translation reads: CASSLGAGLTYGYTF.